The T cell receptor beta chain under discussion was sequenced for a study of T cell changes during pregnancy in multiple sclerosis. The data were produced by immunoSEQ multiplex PCR, yet TCRdb's version contains in-frame clones alone and is incomplete. The sample holds tens of thousands of clones, more than 80% seen once. The germline V gene has CDR1 SSHAT and CDR2 FNYEAQ (reference sequence). Trimming shortened V by 6 bases and J by 4 bases, and 15 bases separated the two germline ends. The CDR3 is 14 amino acids. This TCR was sampled from a female donor in good health, enrolled as a control in a pregnancy study. This specimen consisted of peripheral blood, obtained in the first trimester of pregnancy. This sequence joins TRBV7-7 and TRBJ2-5; D is uncertain. CDR3 DNA sequence: TGTGCCAGCAGTCCCCTCTCGAACGGAGAGACCCAGTACTTC. It codes for CASSPLSNGETQYF. The whole variable domain, filled in from reference TRBV7-7 and TRBJ2-5, reads GAGVSQSPRYKVTKRGQDVTLRCDPISSHATLYWYQQALGQGPEFLTYFNYEAQPDKSGLPSDRFSAERPEGSISTLTIQRTEQRDSAMYRCASSPLSNGETQYFGPGTRLLVL.